This T cell receptor beta chain derives from a study of blood T cell repertoires in COVID-19 (TCRdb year 2020). In the study overall: Samples from collaborators originated in the United States, Italy and Spain and spanned both the acute and convalescent phases of COVID-19. The prospective study material was composed of cDNA or gDNA derived from T cells, B-cell-depleted T cells, or PBMCs. The dataset comprised deeply sampled blood TCRbeta repertoires from subjects exposed to, actively infected with, or recovered from COVID-19. The repertoires were released in a freely available public database meant as a resource for research on the immune response to SARS-CoV-2. Samples were obtained from the ongoing ImmuneRACE study (first 160 participants) and from some 1,200 subjects provided by 6 global collaborators. Sample metadata almost always included a de-identified subject ID, COVID-19 status, age in years and sex. HLA class I and class II types, where available, came from metadata supplied by the sample provider rather than from assay-based typing. Results and caveats for the whole study, not just this receptor: Clinical and demographic metadata were provided uncurated, with the amount varying by source and participant.

The germline V gene sets CDR1 to KGHSH and CDR2 to LQKENI. Unmatched junction bases come to 9, with V trimmed by 5 bases and J by 3 bases. Its CDR3 holds 15 amino acids, cysteine through phenylalanine. The sequence is cut down to CDR3 DNA, 45 bases in frame from base 1. Each collaborating institution followed its own protocols to collect whole blood in K2EDTA tubes. For TCRbeta analysis, collaborators shipped samples in one of three forms: frozen whole blood, isolated PBMCs, or DNA extracted from either of those sample types. A remark on this clone: The antigen this receptor binds is unknown. Base qualities are not recorded, but no much larger clone differs from it by a single base.

TCRbeta CDR3 regions were amplified from genomic DNA by means of the immunoSEQ Assay, a bias-controlled multiplex PCR. The authors' pipeline ran thus. Within the assay, amplification of reference gene primers was used to estimate how many nucleated cells each sample contained. Sequence reads were collapsed and filtered to measure the absolute abundance of every unique TCRbeta CDR3 rearrangement. For each sample, productive Simpson clonality was calculated by taking the square root of Simpson's diversity index across productive rearrangements. Sourced from immuneACCESS, this table was stored by TCRdb with only in-frame sequences that have V and J called. A share of the clones is absent; for the studies checked, an unresolved V gene accounts for under half, and the remainder has no known explanation. V and J calls and clone size follow that table, whereas D and trimming were derived from the DNA. This sample lists approximately 150,000 clones; 65% to 85% were detected once. The ten most abundant clones make up about a sixth of the sample.

This receptor was taken from a woman aged 80 or over with acute or convalescent COVID-19. The sequencing input was peripheral blood. Here the chain combines TRBV18 and TRBJ1-2, and 7 junctional nucleotides match TRBD1. The DNA sequence reads TGTGCCAGCTCAAAGTCGACAGGGCTTGACTATGGCTACACCTTC. It codes for CASSKSTGLDYGYTF.